This TCR beta chain was profiled in a study of blood T cells in healthy people across ages. The CDR3 runs 15 residues. The V end lost 5 bases, the J end lost 0 bases, and 11 bases lay between the germline ends. Per the germline V gene, CDR1 is LNHDA and CDR2 is SQIVND (reference sequence). Per sample, no less than 5.5 micrograms of total RNA were extracted. Primed by a sample-barcoded 5' primer and a J-beta primer mix, a second PCR proceeded for 7 to 11 cycles. Each CDR3 protein gets one entry after TCRdb re-called the 5' RACE reads with MiXCR. The table has 980,000 or so distinct CDR3 sequences, under 50% seen once; the top ten hold about an eighth.

The chain employs TRBV19 and TRBJ1-5; no firm D call. Input material: blood. The sequence came from a man aged 30 to 45 in good health. The CDR3 bases are TGTGCCAGTAGTCCCGCGGACCTTAGCAATCAGCCCCAGCATTTT. It translates to CASSPADLSNQPQHF.